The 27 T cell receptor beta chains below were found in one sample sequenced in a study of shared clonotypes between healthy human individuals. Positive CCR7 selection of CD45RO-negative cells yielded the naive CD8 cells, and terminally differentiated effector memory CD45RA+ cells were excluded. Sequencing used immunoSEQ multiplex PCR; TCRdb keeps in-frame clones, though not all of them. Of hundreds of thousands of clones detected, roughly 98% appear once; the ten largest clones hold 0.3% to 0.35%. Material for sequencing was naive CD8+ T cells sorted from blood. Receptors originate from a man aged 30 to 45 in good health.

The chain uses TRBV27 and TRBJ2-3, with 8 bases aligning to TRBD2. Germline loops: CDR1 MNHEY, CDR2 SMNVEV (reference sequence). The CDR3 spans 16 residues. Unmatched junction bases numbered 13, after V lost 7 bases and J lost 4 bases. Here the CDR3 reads CASTPGAGGISDTQYF. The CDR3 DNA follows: TGTGCCAGCACTCCTGGGGCGGGAGGAATTTCAGATACGCAGTATTTT.

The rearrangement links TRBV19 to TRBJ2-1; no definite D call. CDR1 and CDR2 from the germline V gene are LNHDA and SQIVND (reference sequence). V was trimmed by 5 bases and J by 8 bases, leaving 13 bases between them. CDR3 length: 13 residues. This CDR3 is CASSLWDGDEQFF. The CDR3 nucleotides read TGTGCCAGTAGTTTGTGGGATGGGGATGAGCAGTTCTTC.

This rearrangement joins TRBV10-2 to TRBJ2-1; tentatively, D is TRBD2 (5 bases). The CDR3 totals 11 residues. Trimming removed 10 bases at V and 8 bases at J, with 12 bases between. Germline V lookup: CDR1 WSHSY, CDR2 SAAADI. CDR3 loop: CATRVDYEQFF. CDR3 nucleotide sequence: TGCGCCACTCGCGTGGACTATGAGCAGTTCTTC.

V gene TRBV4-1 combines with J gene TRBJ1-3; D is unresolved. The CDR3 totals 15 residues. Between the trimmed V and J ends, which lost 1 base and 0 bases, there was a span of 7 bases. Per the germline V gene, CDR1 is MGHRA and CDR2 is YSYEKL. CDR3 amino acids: CASSQVGNSGNTIYF. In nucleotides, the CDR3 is TGCGCCAGCAGCCAAGTCGGAAACTCTGGAAACACCATATATTTT.

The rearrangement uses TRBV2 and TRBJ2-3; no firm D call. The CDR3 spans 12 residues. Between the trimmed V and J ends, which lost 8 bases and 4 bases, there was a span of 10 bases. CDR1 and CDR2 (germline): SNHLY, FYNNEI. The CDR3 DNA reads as TGTGCCAGCCTGGTAGGGTCAGATACGCAGTATTTT. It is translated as CASLVGSDTQYF.

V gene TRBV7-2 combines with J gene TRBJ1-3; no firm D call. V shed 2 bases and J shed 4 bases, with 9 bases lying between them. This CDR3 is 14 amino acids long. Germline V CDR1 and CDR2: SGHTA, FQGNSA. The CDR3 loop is CASSLPGSGNTIYF. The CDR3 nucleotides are TGTGCCAGCAGCTTACCGGGGTCCGGAAACACCATATATTTT. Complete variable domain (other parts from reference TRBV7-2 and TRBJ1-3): GAGVSQSPSNKVTEKGKDVELRCDPISGHTALYWYRQSLGQGLEFLIYFQGNSAPDKSGLPSDRFSAERTGGSVSTLTIQRTQQEDSAVYLCASSLPGSGNTIYFGEGSWLTVV.

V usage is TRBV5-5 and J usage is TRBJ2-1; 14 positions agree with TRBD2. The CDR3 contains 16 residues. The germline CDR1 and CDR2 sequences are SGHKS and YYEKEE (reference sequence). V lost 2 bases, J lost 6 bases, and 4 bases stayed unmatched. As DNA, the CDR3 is TGTGCCAGCAGCTTAGGGACTAGCGGGAGAGGCAATGAGCAGTTCTTC. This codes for CASSLGTSGRGNEQFF.

The CDR3 bases are TGTGCCAGCACCACAGGACAGGGGTATAGCGACGGCCAGTTCTTC. This gives the protein CASTTGQGYSDGQFF. This chain connects TRBV7-2 to TRBJ2-1; 9 nucleotides align to TRBD1. V trimming: 7 bases; J trimming: 13 bases; junction bases outside the gene matches: 17. Germline V lookup: CDR1 SGHTA, CDR2 FQGNSA. This CDR3 spans 15 amino acids.

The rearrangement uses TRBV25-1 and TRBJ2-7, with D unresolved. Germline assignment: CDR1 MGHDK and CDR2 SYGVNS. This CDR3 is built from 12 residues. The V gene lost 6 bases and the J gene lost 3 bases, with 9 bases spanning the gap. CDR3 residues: CASRGGYYEQYF. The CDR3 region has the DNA TGTGCCAGCAGGGGTGGTTACTACGAGCAGTACTTC.

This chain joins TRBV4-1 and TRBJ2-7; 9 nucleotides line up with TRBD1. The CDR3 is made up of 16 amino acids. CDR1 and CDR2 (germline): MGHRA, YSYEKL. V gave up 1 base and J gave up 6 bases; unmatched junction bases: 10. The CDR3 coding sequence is TGCGCCAGCAGCCAAGGCCTTGGACAGGGGTTCGGCGAGCAGTACTTC. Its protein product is CASSQGLGQGFGEQYF.

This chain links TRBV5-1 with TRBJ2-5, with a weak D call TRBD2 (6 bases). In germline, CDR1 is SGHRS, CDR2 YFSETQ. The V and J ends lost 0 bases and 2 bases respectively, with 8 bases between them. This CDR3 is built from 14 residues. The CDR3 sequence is CASSLVEGQETQYF. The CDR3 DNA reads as TGCGCCAGCAGCTTGGTGGAGGGGCAAGAGACCCAGTACTTC.

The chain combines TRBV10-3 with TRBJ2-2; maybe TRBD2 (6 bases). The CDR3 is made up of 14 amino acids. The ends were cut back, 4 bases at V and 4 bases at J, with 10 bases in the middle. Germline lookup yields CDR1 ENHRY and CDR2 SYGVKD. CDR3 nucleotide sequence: TGTGCCATCAGTGCACTAGCTCCCACCGGGGAGCTGTTTTTT. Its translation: CAISALAPTGELFF.

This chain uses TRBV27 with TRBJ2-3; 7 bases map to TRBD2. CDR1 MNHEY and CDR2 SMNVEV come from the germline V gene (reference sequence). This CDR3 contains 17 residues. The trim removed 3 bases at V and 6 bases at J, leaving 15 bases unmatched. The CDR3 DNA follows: TGTGCCAGCAGTTTTCTACCCCGGCTAGCGGAGGGGGATACGCAGTATTTT. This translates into CASSFLPRLAEGDTQYF.

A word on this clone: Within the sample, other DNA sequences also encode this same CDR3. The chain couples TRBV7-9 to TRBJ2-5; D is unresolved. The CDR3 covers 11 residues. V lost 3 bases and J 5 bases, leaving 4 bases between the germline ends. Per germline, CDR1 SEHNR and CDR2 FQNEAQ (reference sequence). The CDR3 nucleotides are TGTGCCAGCAGCTTCGGCGAGACCCAGTACTTC. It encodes CASSFGETQYF.

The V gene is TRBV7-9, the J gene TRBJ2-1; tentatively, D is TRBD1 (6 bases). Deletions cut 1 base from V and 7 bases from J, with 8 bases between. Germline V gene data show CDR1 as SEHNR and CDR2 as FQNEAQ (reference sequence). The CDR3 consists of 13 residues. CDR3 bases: TGTGCCAGCAGCTTAGGGGACACGAATGAGCAGTTCTTC. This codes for CASSLGDTNEQFF.

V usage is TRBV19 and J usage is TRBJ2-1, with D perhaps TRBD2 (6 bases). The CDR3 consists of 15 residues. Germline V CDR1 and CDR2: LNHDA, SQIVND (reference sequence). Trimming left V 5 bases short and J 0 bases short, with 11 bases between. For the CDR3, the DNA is TGTGCCAGTAGTCCGGCGGGGAGCTCCTACAATGAGCAGTTCTTC. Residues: CASSPAGSSYNEQFF.

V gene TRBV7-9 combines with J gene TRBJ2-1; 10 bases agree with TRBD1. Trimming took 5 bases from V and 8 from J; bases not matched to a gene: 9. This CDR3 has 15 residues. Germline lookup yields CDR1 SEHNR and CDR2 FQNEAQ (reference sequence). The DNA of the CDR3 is TGTGCCAGCAGCCGCCGGGACAGGGGAGGACATGAGCAGTTCTTC. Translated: CASSRRDRGGHEQFF.

CDR3 protein: CAWISRDTDTQYF. CDR3 nucleotides: TGTGCCTGGATTTCAAGGGACACAGATACGCAGTATTTT. This sequence joins TRBV30 and TRBJ2-3; unclear D gene. CDR3 length equals 13 residues. V lost 4 bases, J lost 2 bases, and 10 bases lay in between. CDR1 and CDR2 from the germline V gene are GTSNPN and SVGIG (reference sequence). Using reference TRBV30 and TRBJ2-3 for the parts outside the CDR3, the full variable domain is SQTIHQWPATLVQPVGSPLSLECTVEGTSNPNLYWYRQAAGRGLQLLFYSVGIGQISSEVPQNLSASRPQDRQFILSSKKLLLSDSGFYLCAWISRDTDTQYFGPGTRLTVL.

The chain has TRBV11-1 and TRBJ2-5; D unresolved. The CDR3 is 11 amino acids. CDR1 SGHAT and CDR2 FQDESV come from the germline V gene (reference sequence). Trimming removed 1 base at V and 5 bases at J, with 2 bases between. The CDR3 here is CASSLGETQYF. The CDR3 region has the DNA TGTGCCAGCAGCTTAGGGGAGACCCAGTACTTC.

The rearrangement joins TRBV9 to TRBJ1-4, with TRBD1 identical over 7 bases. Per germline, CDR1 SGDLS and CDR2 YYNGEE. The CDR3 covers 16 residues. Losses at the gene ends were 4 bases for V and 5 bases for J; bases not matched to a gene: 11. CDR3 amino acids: CASSPGQATLNEKLFF. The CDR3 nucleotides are TGTGCCAGCAGCCCAGGACAGGCAACTCTAAATGAAAAACTGTTTTTT.

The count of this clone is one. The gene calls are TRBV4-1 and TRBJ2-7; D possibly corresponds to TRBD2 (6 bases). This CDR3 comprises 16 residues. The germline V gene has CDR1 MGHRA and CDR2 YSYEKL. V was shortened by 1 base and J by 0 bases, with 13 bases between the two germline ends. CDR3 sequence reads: CASSQVFSGNSYEQYF. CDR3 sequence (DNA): TGCGCCAGCAGCCAAGTGTTTAGCGGAAACTCCTACGAGCAGTACTTC.

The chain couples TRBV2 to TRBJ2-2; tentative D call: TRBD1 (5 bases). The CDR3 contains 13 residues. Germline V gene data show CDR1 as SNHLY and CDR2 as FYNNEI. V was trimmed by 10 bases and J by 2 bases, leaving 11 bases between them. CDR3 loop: CATPDTNTGELFF. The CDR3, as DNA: TGTGCCACCCCGGACACCAACACCGGGGAGCTGTTTTTT.

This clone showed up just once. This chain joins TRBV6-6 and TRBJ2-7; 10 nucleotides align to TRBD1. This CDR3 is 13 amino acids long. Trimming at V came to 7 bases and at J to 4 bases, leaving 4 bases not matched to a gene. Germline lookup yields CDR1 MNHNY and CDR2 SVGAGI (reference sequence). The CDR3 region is CASMDRGWYEQYF. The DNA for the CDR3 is TGTGCCAGCATGGACAGGGGGTGGTACGAGCAGTACTTC.

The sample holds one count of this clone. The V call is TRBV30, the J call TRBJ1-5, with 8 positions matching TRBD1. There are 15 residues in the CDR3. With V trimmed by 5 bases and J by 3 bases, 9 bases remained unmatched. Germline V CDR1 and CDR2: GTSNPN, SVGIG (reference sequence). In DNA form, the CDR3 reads TGTGCCTGGTCCCAGGGGGCGTCTAACAATCAGCCCCAGCATTTT. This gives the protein CAWSQGASNNQPQHF.

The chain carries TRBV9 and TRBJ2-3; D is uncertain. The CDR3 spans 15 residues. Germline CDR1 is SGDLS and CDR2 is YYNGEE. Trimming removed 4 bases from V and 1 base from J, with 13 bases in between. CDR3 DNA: TGTGCCAGCAGCCCTCCCCCGGAAGGCACAGATACGCAGTATTTT. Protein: CASSPPPEGTDTQYF.

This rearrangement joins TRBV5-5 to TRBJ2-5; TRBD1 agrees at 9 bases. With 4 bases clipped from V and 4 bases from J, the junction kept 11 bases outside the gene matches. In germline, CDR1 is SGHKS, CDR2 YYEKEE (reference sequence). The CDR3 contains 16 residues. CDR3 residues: CASSQKQGAGRETQYF. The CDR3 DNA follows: TGTGCCAGCAGCCAAAAACAGGGGGCGGGGAGAGAGACCCAGTACTTC.

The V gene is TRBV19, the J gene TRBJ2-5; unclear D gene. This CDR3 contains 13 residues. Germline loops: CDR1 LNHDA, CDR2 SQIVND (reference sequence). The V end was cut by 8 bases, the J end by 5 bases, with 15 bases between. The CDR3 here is CASAVRFGETQYF. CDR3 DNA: TGTGCCAGTGCCGTGAGGTTCGGCGAGACCCAGTACTTC.